This T cell receptor (beta chain) comes out of a study of blood T cell repertoires in COVID-19. Participants were aged about 18 to 95 years, lived in over 20 US areas, and enrolled virtually. Two negative PCRs, clearance, or symptom resolution had been documented for recovered Cohort 3 donors. Sequenced by immunoSEQ multiplex PCR; TCRdb stores in-frame clones only, minus some. The sample records 200,000 to 300,000 clones, 80% to 90% being singletons. From germline, CDR1 is KGHDR and CDR2 SFDVKD. The CDR3 consists of 15 residues. V lost 2 bases and J 4 bases, leaving 14 bases between the germline ends.

The source is a woman in her twenties or thirties who had recovered from COVID-19. The rearrangement links TRBV24-1 to TRBJ2-7, with D possibly being TRBD2 (5 bases). The sequenced material came from PBMCs or T cells enriched from blood (not recorded which). CDR3: CATSDSGVTGYEQYF. In DNA, the CDR3 is TGTGCCACCAGTGATTCGGGCGTTACGGGATACGAGCAGTACTTC.